This T cell receptor beta chain comes out of a study of T cells in Graves' hyperthyroidism and ophthalmopathy. The study, taken as a whole, reports: Ophthalmopathy could be told apart from stable hyperthyroidism with a 13 V-J model. Ophthalmopathy was model-predicted a median about six months pre-onset. Blood also showed most of the thyroid clonotypes that were expanded above 0.001.

Researchers took RNA transcripts and amplified the TCR beta CDR3 regions from them. Primed by the HTBI set, a first-round RT-PCR was run on the TCR CDR3. MiXCR was run by TCRdb on the multiplex PCR reads, yielding one entry per CDR3 protein. Of some 570,000 distinct CDR3 sequences listed, 17% are singletons. This clonotype was counted a few times. Antigen: not known. The TCR was taken from a woman under 30 with Graves' ophthalmopathy. Input material: blood.

CDR3 protein: CASSLRGQDSPLHF. In nucleotides, the CDR3 is TGTGCCAGCAGCTTAAGGGGGCAGGATTCACCCCTCCACTTT. The chain employs TRBV7-3 and TRBJ1-6; D might be TRBD1 (6 bases). Between the trimmed V and J ends, which lost 1 base and 8 bases, there was a span of 9 bases. Per germline, CDR1 SGHTA and CDR2 FQGTGA. The CDR3 consists of 14 residues.